The clone carrying this T cell receptor (beta chain) occurred a few times. Its antigen remains unknown. This entry is derived from a study of blood T cells in healthy people across ages. Notes on the study in general: Naive and antigen-experienced cells were not separated, limiting conclusive comparison.

Alongside a J-beta primer mix, a sample-barcoded 5' primer served in a second PCR lasting roughly 6 to 12 cycles. TCRdb processed the 5' RACE reads anew with MiXCR; each CDR3 protein has one entry. The profile shows roughly 680,000 distinct CDR3 sequences, under 25% of them singletons. CDR1 SEHNR and CDR2 FQNEAQ come from the germline V gene (reference sequence). The CDR3 totals 14 residues. The source is a man aged 65-85 years in good health. Sequenced sample: blood. V and J are TRBV7-9 and TRBJ2-5; no clear D. The J call may not be correct, given that the DNA end is closer to TRBJ2-7. The CDR3 loop reads CASSLVGSLYEQYF. CDR3 bases: TGTGCCAGCAGCTTAGTCGGCTCTTTGTACGAGCAGTACTTC.